The present entry profiles one TCR beta chain with its context. Its antigen remains unidentified. Amplification used 60 Vbeta primers and 13 Jbeta primers. Some clones are missing from TCRdb's copy, which holds only in-frame ones; the method was immunoSEQ multiplex PCR. The sample lists roughly 120,000 clones, 60% to 85% occurring once. This record comes from a study of cytomegalovirus exposure and HLA in healthy donors. Study-level points and caveats: Most TCR sequences were rare, but some public TCRs occurred in many donors. Accurate prediction of HLA-A and HLA-B alleles (for most subjects) was reportedly achieved from TCR beta sequences.

The CDR3 is made up of 12 amino acids. Germline loops: CDR1 SNHLY, CDR2 FYNNEI. The sample taken for sequencing was PBMCs. The sequence was obtained from a young woman in good health and CMV-seropositive. V is TRBV2 and J is TRBJ2-5; the D gene is possibly TRBD2 (7 bases). The better agreement between TRBJ2-7 and the DNA end casts doubt on the J call. In DNA form, the CDR3 reads TGTGCCAGCGGGAGGGGGGACCACGAGCAGTACTTC. Its protein product is CASGRGDHEQYF.